The clone carrying this T cell receptor beta chain was recorded many times. The sample is drawn from a study of regulatory T cells in long-lasting Graves disease. Construction of TCR beta libraries relied on iRepertoire HTBI primers and on Arm-PCR targeting CDR3 regions. MiXCR was run by TCRdb on the multiplex PCR reads, yielding one entry per CDR3 protein. Altogether 310,000 or so distinct CDR3 sequences are present, about 18% being singletons, with the ten largest covering just under 30%. The CDR3 runs 11 residues. Germline lookup yields CDR1 SQVTM and CDR2 ANQGSEA. V lost 4 bases and J lost 5, with 8 bases in between. Time point defined: persistent/refractory GD, antithyroid drugs over 5 years with positive TRAb. Isolated PBMC RNA provided the starting material for the TCR library.

The input for sequencing was peripheral blood mononuclear cells (PBMCs), taken when the disease was refractory, from a patient treated with antithyroid drugs. V is TRBV29-1 and J is TRBJ1-1; D possibly corresponds to TRBD1 (5 bases). The sequence was collected from a female donor with Graves disease. The CDR3, as DNA: TGCAGCGTTGTACGGGGGACTGAAGCTTTCTTT. This sequence encodes CSVVRGTEAFF.